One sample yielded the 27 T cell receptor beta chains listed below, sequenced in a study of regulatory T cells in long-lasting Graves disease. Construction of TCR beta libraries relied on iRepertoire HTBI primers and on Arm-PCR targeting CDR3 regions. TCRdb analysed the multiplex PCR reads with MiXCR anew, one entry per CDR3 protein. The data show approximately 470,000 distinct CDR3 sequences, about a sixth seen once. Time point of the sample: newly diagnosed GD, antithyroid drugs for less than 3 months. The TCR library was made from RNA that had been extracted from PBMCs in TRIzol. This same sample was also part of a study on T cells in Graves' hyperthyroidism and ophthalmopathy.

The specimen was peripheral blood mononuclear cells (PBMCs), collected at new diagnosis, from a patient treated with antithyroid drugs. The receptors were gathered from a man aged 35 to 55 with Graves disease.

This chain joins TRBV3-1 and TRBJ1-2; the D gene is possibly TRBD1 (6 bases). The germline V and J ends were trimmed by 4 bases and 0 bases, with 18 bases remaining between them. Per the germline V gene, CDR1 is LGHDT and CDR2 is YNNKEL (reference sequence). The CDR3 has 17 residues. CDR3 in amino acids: CASSPEEGQPSNYGYTF. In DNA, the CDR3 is TGTGCCAGCAGCCCTGAAGAAGGACAGCCTTCTAACTATGGCTACACCTTC.

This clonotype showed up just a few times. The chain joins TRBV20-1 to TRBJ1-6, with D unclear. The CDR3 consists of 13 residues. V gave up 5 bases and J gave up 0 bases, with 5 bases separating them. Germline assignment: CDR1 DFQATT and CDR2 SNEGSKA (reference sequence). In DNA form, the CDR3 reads TGCAGTGCTCCGGACTCCTATAATTCACCCCTCCACTTT. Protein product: CSAPDSYNSPLHF.

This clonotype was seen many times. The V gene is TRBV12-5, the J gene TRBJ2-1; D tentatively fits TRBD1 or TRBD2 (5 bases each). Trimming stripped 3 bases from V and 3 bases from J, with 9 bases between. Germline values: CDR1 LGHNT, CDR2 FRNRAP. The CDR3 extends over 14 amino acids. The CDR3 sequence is CASGLGTDYNEQFF. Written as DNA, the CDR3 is TGTGCTAGTGGTTTAGGGACGGACTACAATGAGCAGTTCTTC.

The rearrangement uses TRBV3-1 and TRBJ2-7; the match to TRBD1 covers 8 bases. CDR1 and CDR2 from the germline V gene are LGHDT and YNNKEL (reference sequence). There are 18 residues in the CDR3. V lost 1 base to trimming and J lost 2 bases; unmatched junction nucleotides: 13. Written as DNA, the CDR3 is TGTGCCAGCAGCCAAGGGCAGGGGGCCGGGACTTCTACCTACGAGCAGTACTTC. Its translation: CASSQGQGAGTSTYEQYF.

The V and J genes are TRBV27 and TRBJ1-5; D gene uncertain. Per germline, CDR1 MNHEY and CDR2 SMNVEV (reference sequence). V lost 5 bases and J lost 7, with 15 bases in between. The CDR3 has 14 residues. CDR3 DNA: TGTGCCAGCAGTCCCTTTCGGAAAGGGCAGCCCCAGCATTTT. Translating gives CASSPFRKGQPQHF.

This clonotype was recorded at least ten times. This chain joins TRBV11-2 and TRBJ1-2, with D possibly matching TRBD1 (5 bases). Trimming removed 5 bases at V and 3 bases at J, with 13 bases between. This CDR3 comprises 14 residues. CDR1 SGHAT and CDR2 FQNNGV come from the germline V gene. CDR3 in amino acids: CASSPDTSYYGYTF. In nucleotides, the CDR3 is TGTGCCAGCAGCCCGGACACGTCATACTATGGCTACACCTTC.

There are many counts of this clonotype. The CDR3 coding sequence is TGTGCCAGCAGCCAGCCCGGACAGAATTACAATGAGCAGTTCTTC. Amino acid sequence: CASSQPGQNYNEQFF. V gene TRBV3-1 combines with J gene TRBJ2-1; maybe TRBD1 (6 bases). V lost 3 bases to trimming and J lost 4 bases, with 13 bases between them. This CDR3 has 15 amino acids. Germline CDR1 LGHDT, CDR2 YNNKEL (reference sequence).

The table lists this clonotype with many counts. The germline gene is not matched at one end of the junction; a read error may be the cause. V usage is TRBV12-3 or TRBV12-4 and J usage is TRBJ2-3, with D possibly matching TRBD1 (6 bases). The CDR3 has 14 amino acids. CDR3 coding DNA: TGTGCCAGCAGGCCGACAGGACTCACACATACGCAGTATTTT. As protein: CASRPTGLTHTQYF.

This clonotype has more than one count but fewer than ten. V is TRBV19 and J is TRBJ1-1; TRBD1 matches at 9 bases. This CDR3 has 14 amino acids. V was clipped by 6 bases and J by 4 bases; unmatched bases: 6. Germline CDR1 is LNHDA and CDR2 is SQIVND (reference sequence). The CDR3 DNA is TGTGCCAGTAGCACAGGGGGCTCATCCACTGAAGCTTTCTTT. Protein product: CASSTGGSSTEAFF.

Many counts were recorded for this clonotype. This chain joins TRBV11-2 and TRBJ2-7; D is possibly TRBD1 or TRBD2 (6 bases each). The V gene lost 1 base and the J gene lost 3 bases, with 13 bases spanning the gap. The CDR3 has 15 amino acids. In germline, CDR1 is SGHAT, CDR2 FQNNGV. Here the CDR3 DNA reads TGTGCCAGCAGCTTAGGAGGGGGGACTCTCTACGAGCAGTACTTC. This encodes CASSLGGGTLYEQYF.

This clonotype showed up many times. CDR3 residues: CAWNPDSTYEQYF. The CDR3 DNA sequence: TGTGCCTGGAATCCCGACAGCACCTACGAGCAGTACTTC. The V call is TRBV30, the J call TRBJ2-7; D might be TRBD1 (5 bases). Germline V gene data show CDR1 as GTSNPN and CDR2 as SVGIG (reference sequence). The CDR3 is 13 residues long. V gave up 4 bases and J gave up 2 bases, with 12 bases separating them. The entire variable domain, with the rest obtained from reference TRBV30 and TRBJ2-7, is as follows: SQTIHQWPATLVQPVGSPLSLECTVEGTSNPNLYWYRQAAGRGLQLLFYSVGIGQISSEVPQNLSASRPQDRQFILSSKKLLLSDSGFYLCAWNPDSTYEQYFGPGTRLTVT.

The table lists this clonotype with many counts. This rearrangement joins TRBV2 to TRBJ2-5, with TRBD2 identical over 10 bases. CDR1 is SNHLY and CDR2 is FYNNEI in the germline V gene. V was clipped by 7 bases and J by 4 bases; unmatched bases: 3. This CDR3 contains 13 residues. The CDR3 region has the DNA TGTGCCAGCAACAGCGGGAGGGCAGAGACCCAGTACTTC. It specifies CASNSGRAETQYF.

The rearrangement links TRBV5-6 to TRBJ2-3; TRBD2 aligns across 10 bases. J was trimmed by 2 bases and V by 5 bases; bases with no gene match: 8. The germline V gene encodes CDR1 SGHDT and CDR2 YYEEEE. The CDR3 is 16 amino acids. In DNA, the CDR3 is TGTGCCAGCAGTTTCCCACTAGCGGGACCCACAGATACGCAGTATTTT. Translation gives CASSFPLAGPTDTQYF.

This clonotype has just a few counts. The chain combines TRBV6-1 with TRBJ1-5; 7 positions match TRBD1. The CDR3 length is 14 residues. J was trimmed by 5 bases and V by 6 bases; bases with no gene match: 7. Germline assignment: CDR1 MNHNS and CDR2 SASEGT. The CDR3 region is CASSLGQRHQPQHF. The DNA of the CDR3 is TGTGCCAGCAGCTTGGGACAGAGGCATCAGCCCCAGCATTTT.

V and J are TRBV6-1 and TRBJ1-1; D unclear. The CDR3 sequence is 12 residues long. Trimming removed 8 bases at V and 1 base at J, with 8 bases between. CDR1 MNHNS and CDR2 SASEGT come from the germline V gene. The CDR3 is CASLVGNTEAFF. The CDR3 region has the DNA TGTGCCAGCTTGGTTGGGAACACTGAAGCTTTCTTT.

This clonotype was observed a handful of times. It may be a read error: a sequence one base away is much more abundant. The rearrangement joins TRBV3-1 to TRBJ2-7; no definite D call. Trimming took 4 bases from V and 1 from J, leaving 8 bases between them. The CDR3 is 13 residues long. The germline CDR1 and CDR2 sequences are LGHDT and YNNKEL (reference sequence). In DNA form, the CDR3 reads TGTGCCAGCAGCCGGGCACTATCCTACGAGCAGTACTTC. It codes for CASSRALSYEQYF.

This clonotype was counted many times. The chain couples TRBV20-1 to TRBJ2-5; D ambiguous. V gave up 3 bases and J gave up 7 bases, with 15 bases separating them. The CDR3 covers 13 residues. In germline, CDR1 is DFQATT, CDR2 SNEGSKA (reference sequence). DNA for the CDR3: TGCAGTGCTAGCCGTGACAATTCAGGGACCCAGTACTTC. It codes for CSASRDNSGTQYF.

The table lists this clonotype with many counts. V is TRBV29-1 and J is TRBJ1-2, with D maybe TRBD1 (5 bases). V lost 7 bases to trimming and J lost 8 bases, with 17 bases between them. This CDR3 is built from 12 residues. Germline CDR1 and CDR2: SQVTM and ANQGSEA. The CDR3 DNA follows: TGCAGCGGGGCCGGGACCGCTGGAGGCTACACCTTC. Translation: CSGAGTAGGYTF.

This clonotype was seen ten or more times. This CDR3 reads CSAPARRGRDGYTF. CDR3 nucleotide sequence: TGCAGTGCTCCCGCCCGCAGGGGGCGCGATGGCTACACCTTC. V is TRBV20-1 and J is TRBJ1-2; 8 nucleotides line up with TRBD1. V shed 5 bases, J shed 6 bases, and the junction held 11 bases outside the gene matches. CDR3 length: 14 amino acids. Germline V gives CDR1 DFQATT, CDR2 SNEGSKA (reference sequence).

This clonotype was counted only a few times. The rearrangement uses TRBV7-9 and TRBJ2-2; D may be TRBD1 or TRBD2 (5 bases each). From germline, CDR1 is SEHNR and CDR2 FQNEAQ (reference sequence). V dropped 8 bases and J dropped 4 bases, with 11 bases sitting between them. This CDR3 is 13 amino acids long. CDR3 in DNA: TGTGCCAGCCTCCGGGGCGGCACCGGGGAGCTGTTTTTT. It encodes CASLRGGTGELFF. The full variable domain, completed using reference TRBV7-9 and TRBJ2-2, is DTGVSQNPRHKITKRGQNVTFRCDPISEHNRLYWYRQTLGQGPEFLTYFQNEAQLEKSRLLSDRFSAERPKGSFSTLEIQRTEQGDSAMYLCASLRGGTGELFFGEGSRLTVL.

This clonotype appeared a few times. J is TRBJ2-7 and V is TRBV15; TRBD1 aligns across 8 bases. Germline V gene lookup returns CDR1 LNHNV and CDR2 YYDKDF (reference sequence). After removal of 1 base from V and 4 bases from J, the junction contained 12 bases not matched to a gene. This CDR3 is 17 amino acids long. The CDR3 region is CATSRGSSGTGSYEQYF. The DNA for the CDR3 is TGTGCCACCAGCAGAGGTTCTTCCGGGACAGGATCTTACGAGCAGTACTTC.

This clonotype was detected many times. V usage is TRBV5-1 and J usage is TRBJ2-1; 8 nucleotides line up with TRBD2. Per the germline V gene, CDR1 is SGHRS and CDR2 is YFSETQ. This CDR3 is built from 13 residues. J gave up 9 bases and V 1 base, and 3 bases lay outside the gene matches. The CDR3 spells CASSLYSGIEQFF. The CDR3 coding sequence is TGCGCCAGCAGCTTGTATAGCGGGATTGAGCAGTTCTTC.

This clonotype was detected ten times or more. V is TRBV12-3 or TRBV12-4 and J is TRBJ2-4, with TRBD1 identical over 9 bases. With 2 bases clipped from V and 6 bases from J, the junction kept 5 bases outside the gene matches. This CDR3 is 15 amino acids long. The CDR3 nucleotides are TGTGCCAGCAGTTTAACAGGGGGCTTTAGAAACATTCAGTACTTC. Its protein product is CASSLTGGFRNIQYF.

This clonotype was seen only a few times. CDR3 residues: CSGGRGRDTQYF. In DNA, the CDR3 is TGCAGCGGGGGGCGGGGTAGAGATACGCAGTATTTT. The chain carries TRBV29-1 and TRBJ2-3, with D perhaps TRBD1 or TRBD2 (6 bases each). Germline CDR1 and CDR2: SQVTM and ANQGSEA. The CDR3 contains 12 residues. V was trimmed by 7 bases and J by 5 bases, leaving 13 bases between them.

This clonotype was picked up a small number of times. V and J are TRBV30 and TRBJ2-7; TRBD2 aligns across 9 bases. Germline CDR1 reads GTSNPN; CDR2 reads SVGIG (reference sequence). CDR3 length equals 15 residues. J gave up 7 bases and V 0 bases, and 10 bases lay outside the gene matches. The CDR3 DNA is TGTGCCTGGAGTGTAAGCCTAGCGGGATTGGGGGAGCAGTACTTC. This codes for CAWSVSLAGLGEQYF.

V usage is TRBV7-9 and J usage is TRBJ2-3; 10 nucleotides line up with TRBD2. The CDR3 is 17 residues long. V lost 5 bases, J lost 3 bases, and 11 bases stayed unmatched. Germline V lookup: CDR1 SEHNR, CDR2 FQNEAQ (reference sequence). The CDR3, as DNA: TGTGCCAGCAGCCGGGGCGCTAGCGGGAGTCGGACAGATACGCAGTATTTT. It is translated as CASSRGASGSRTDTQYF.

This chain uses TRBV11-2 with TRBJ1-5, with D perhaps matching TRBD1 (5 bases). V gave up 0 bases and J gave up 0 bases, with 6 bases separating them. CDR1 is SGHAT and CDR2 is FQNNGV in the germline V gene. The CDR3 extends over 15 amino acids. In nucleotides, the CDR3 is TGTGCCAGCAGCTTAGAGGGACTTAGCAATCAGCCCCAGCATTTT. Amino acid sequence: CASSLEGLSNQPQHF.